The 32 T cell receptor beta chains reported below all come from one sample, sequenced in a study of T-cell memory formation after mild COVID-19. Each CDR3 protein is one row after TCRdb ran MiXCR on the 5' RACE reads. This table holds roughly 620,000 distinct CDR3 sequences, roughly 18% found once. Input material: PBMCs or a T cell subset sorted from them (not recorded which). These TCRs come from an adult woman who had mild COVID-19 (a few samples of this study predate the infection). Cell type and time point are not known.

Only a few counts were recorded for this clonotype. This chain links TRBV12-3 or TRBV12-4 with TRBJ2-2, with TRBD2 matching over 10 bases. This CDR3 comprises 16 residues. Germline trimming cut 3 bases from V and 4 bases from J; bases unmatched to any gene: 5. CDR3 protein: CASSLPSGGSTGELFF. DNA for the CDR3: TGTGCCAGCAGTTTGCCTAGCGGGGGTTCCACCGGGGAGCTGTTTTTT.

This clonotype showed up just a few times. The CDR3 is CASSQDSRREVEQYF. The CDR3 nucleotides read TGCGCCAGCAGCCAAGATTCCCGACGGGAGGTCGAGCAGTACTTC. This chain connects TRBV4-3 to TRBJ2-7; 7 bases fit TRBD2. The CDR3 runs 15 residues. Germline V gives CDR1 LGHNA, CDR2 YSLEER. Losses at the gene ends were 0 bases for V and 6 bases for J; bases not matched to a gene: 8.

This chain links TRBV9 with TRBJ2-2, with D perhaps TRBD1 or TRBD2 (5 bases each). The CDR3 runs to 14 residues. The V end was cut by 0 bases, the J end by 5 bases, with 8 bases between. Germline V CDR1 and CDR2: SGDLS, YYNGEE. The CDR3 bases are TGTGCCAGCAGCGTAGCGGGGCGTACCGGGGAGCTGTTTTTT. Amino acid sequence: CASSVAGRTGELFF.

The gene calls are TRBV30 and TRBJ2-1; 8 bases line up with TRBD1. V was pared by 1 base and J by 10 bases, with 21 bases of the junction left unmatched. The germline V gene encodes CDR1 GTSNPN and CDR2 SVGIG (reference sequence). The CDR3 has 18 residues. The CDR3 reads CAWSAILPGQGLRWEQFF. In nucleotides, the CDR3 is TGTGCCTGGAGTGCCATCCTCCCCGGACAGGGTTTACGTTGGGAGCAGTTCTTC.

This clonotype was detected ten times or more. This chain connects TRBV5-1 to TRBJ2-1; TRBD2 aligns across 11 bases. Germline CDR1 and CDR2: SGHRS and YFSETQ. The V and J ends lost 0 bases and 6 bases, in that order; junction bases with no gene match: 5. The length of the CDR3 is 16 residues. The CDR3 protein is CASSLVSGGAFNEQFF. DNA for the CDR3: TGCGCCAGCAGCTTGGTTAGCGGGGGGGCCTTCAATGAGCAGTTCTTC.

CDR3 sequence reads: CASVLNTIYF. The DNA for the CDR3 is TGTGCCAGCGTCCTCAACACCATATATTTT. The V gene is TRBV7-9, the J gene TRBJ1-3; D gene unclear. The CDR3 spans 10 residues. CDR1 SEHNR and CDR2 FQNEAQ come from the germline V gene (reference sequence). The ends were cut back, 8 bases at V and 7 bases at J, with 6 bases in the middle.

This clonotype was found a few times. The CDR3: CASSQEDGTMGYGYTF. The CDR3 DNA reads TGCGCCAGCAGCCAAGAGGACGGGACGATGGGGTATGGCTACACCTTC. The chain has TRBV4-3 and TRBJ1-2, with a tentative D call TRBD1 (5 bases). The CDR3 extends over 16 amino acids. V was shortened by 0 bases and J by 5 bases, with 16 bases between the two germline ends. Germline values: CDR1 LGHNA, CDR2 YSLEER.

Only a few counts were recorded for this clonotype. The genes are TRBV5-1 and TRBJ1-1; 7 bases are shared with TRBD1. There are 14 residues in the CDR3. Germline V lookup: CDR1 SGHRS, CDR2 YFSETQ. Trimming cost V 3 bases and J 3 bases; bases outside gene matches: 5. The CDR3 nucleotides are TGCGCCAGCAGCTCAGGGACAGCTCACACTGAAGCTTTCTTT. Translation gives CASSSGTAHTEAFF.

This clonotype has a handful of counts. The chain joins TRBV19 to TRBJ1-1; no reliable D call. Trimming removed 6 bases from V and 0 bases from J, with 14 bases in between. The CDR3 extends over 15 amino acids. Germline V lookup: CDR1 LNHDA, CDR2 SQIVND (reference sequence). The DNA of the CDR3 is TGTGCCAGTAGCCTCGTCCGAGCCATGAACACTGAAGCTTTCTTT. Its translation is CASSLVRAMNTEAFF.

The chain is built from TRBV20-1 and TRBJ2-6; TRBD1 matches at 8 bases. Germline CDR1 reads DFQATT; CDR2 reads SNEGSKA (reference sequence). V lost 0 bases and J lost 1; bases outside the gene matches: 8. The CDR3 consists of 18 residues. The CDR3 reads CSARDQGAGKSGANVLTF. The CDR3 nucleotides are TGCAGTGCTAGAGATCAGGGGGCGGGGAAATCTGGGGCCAACGTCCTGACTTTC.

Only a few counts were recorded for this clonotype. J is TRBJ2-5 and V is TRBV12-3 or TRBV12-4, with D hard to call. The CDR3 runs 13 residues. Trimming pared 3 bases from V and 3 bases from J, leaving 8 bases between. The CDR3 is CASSLGMKETQYF. For the CDR3, the DNA is TGTGCCAGCAGTTTGGGGATGAAAGAGACCCAGTACTTC.

There are a few counts of this clonotype. The chain links TRBV30 to TRBJ1-5; the D is unclear. Germline CDR1 and CDR2: GTSNPN and SVGIG (reference sequence). This CDR3 has 14 amino acids. The germline V and J ends were trimmed by 0 bases and 4 bases, with 10 bases remaining between them. The CDR3 protein is CAWSVRQPNQPQHF. CDR3 nucleotides: TGTGCCTGGAGTGTACGGCAGCCAAATCAGCCCCAGCATTTT.

This chain joins TRBV24-1 and TRBJ2-7, with D perhaps given as TRBD1 or TRBD2 (5 bases each). Germline loops: CDR1 KGHDR, CDR2 SFDVKD. The CDR3 is made up of 17 amino acids. The V gene lost 4 bases and the J gene lost 5 bases, with 23 bases spanning the gap. Written as DNA, the CDR3 is TGTGCCACCAGTGAAGGAAGCAGGGCCTCGGGGTCTAACGAGCAGTACTTC. It is translated as CATSEGSRASGSNEQYF.

This clonotype was detected only a few times. The V gene is TRBV7-2, the J gene TRBJ2-5; 7 positions agree with TRBD2. The CDR3 runs to 15 residues. With 1 base clipped from V and 2 bases from J, the junction kept 4 bases outside the gene matches. Germline CDR1 reads SGHTA; CDR2 reads FQGNSA. CDR3 residues: CASSLEVGGQETQYF. CDR3 nucleotide sequence: TGTGCCAGCAGCTTAGAAGTGGGAGGGCAAGAGACCCAGTACTTC.

The rearrangement links TRBV7-2 to TRBJ2-7, with 9 bases aligning to TRBD2. J was trimmed by 4 bases and V by 6 bases; bases with no gene match: 7. Germline V gene data show CDR1 as SGHTA and CDR2 as FQGNSA. CDR3 size: 14 residues. CDR3 nucleotide sequence: TGTGCCAGCAGTACGGAGCGGGGGGCATACGAGCAGTACTTC. Translating it yields CASSTERGAYEQYF.

This clonotype showed up just a few times. The chain's CDR3 is CSARGLGLSTGELFF. The CDR3 region has the DNA TGCAGTGCTAGGGGATTAGGGCTAAGCACCGGGGAGCTGTTTTTT. The rearrangement uses TRBV20-1 and TRBJ2-2; no reliable D call. Germline V gives CDR1 DFQATT, CDR2 SNEGSKA (reference sequence). The CDR3 spans 15 residues. V was shortened by 3 bases and J by 4 bases, with 15 bases between the two germline ends.

The CDR3 DNA reads TGTGCCAGCAGCTCGATGACCCAAGAGACCCAGTACTTC. This codes for CASSSMTQETQYF. This chain connects TRBV7-2 to TRBJ2-5; no definite D call. The CDR3 is 13 residues long. Trimming shortened V by 4 bases and J by 1 base, and 7 bases separated the two germline ends. The V gene's germline CDR1 is SGHTA and CDR2 FQGNSA.

The chain couples TRBV24-1 to TRBJ2-7; TRBD2 aligns across 8 bases. V dropped 3 bases and J dropped 2; count of bases not matched to a gene: 2. This CDR3 comprises 14 residues. The germline V gene has CDR1 KGHDR and CDR2 SFDVKD. The CDR3 region has the DNA TGTGCCACCAGTGATAGCGGGGGACCCTACGAGCAGTACTTC. As protein: CATSDSGGPYEQYF.

V is TRBV4-2 and J is TRBJ2-7, with 13 bases aligning to TRBD2. Trimming removed 5 bases from V and 4 bases from J; junction bases left unmatched: 8. This CDR3 is 16 amino acids long. The germline CDR1 and CDR2 sequences are LGHNA and YNFKEQ. As DNA, the CDR3 is TGTGCCAGCAGCTACTCAGGACTAGCGGGAGTATACGAGCAGTACTTC. It is translated as CASSYSGLAGVYEQYF.

The chain links TRBV7-8 to TRBJ2-7; 9 bases align to TRBD2. CDR3 length: 15 residues. After removal of 5 bases from V and 5 bases from J, the junction contained 10 bases not matched to a gene. CDR1 SGHVS and CDR2 FQNEAQ come from the germline V gene. The CDR3 reads CASSQGWRGGNEQYF. In DNA, the CDR3 is TGTGCCAGCAGCCAGGGGTGGCGGGGGGGAAACGAGCAGTACTTC. The full variable domain, its missing parts supplied by reference TRBV7-8 and TRBJ2-7, is GAGVSQSPRYKVAKRGQDVALRCDPISGHVSLFWYQQALGQGPEFLTYFQNEAQLDKSGLPSDRFFAERPEGSVSTLKIQRTQQEDSAVYLCASSQGWRGGNEQYFGPGTRLTVT.

V is TRBV6-2 or TRBV6-3 and J is TRBJ1-5; D is uncertain. Germline-derived CDR1 and CDR2 are MNHEY and SVGEGT. The V end lost 2 bases, the J end lost 7 bases, and 12 bases lay between the germline ends. The length of the CDR3 is 14 residues. The CDR3 region has the DNA TGTGCCAGCAGTTACCGGCCGGGTGGGCAGCCCCAGCATTTT. Translated: CASSYRPGGQPQHF.

This clonotype has only a few counts. The J gene is TRBJ2-3, the V gene TRBV7-7; maybe TRBD2 (6 bases). This CDR3 is 17 amino acids long. Looked up from germline, CDR1 is SSHAT and CDR2 is FNYEAQ (reference sequence). The V gene lost 5 bases and the J gene lost 4 bases, with 22 bases spanning the gap. CDR3 nucleotides: TGTGCCAGCAGCCAGACCTTGGAGGGCCTGGGGGCAGATACGCAGTATTTT. It encodes CASSQTLEGLGADTQYF. Combining the CDR3 with reference TRBV7-7 and TRBJ2-3 gives the whole variable domain GAGVSQSPRYKVTKRGQDVTLRCDPISSHATLYWYQQALGQGPEFLTYFNYEAQPDKSGLPSDRFSAERPEGSISTLTIQRTEQRDSAMYRCASSQTLEGLGADTQYFGPGTRLTVL.

This clonotype was seen only a few times. The J gene is TRBJ2-7, the V gene TRBV11-1; D remains ambiguous. Germline CDR1 is SGHAT and CDR2 is FQDESV (reference sequence). The V and J ends lost 4 bases and 6 bases respectively, with 13 bases between them. This CDR3 is built from 13 residues. CDR3 sequence: CASSSMTRSEQYF. The CDR3 DNA sequence: TGTGCCAGCAGCTCGATGACTCGCTCCGAGCAGTACTTC.

The sample holds many counts of this clonotype. The V and J genes are TRBV27 and TRBJ2-7; 8 positions agree with TRBD2. The CDR3 is 13 amino acids. From germline, CDR1 is MNHEY and CDR2 SMNVEV (reference sequence). The V gene end was trimmed by 7 bases and the J gene end by 2 bases; junction bases not matched to a gene: 4. The CDR3 nucleotides read TGTGCCAGCACTCGGGGGGGCGCCTACGAGCAGTACTTC. It codes for CASTRGGAYEQYF.

The rearrangement joins TRBV7-2 to TRBJ2-1, with 9 nucleotides matching TRBD2. Trimming cost V 5 bases and J 4 bases; bases outside gene matches: 21. The CDR3 consists of 20 residues. CDR1 and CDR2 from the germline V gene are SGHTA and FQGNSA. The CDR3 DNA reads as TGTGCCAGCAGCCCAGGGCTGGGAGCGGGGGGCCTCCTAAAGTACAATGAGCAGTTCTTC. Translation: CASSPGLGAGGLLKYNEQFF.

CDR3 residues: CASSSGDGSPLHF. CDR3 coding DNA: TGTGCCAGCAGCTCAGGGGATGGTTCACCCCTCCACTTT. The V and J genes are TRBV7-3 and TRBJ1-6; a weak D match, TRBD1 (6 bases). The CDR3 loop spans 13 amino acids. Germline V CDR1 and CDR2: SGHTA, FQGTGA. V dropped 4 bases and J dropped 9 bases, with 10 bases sitting between them.

The rearrangement links TRBV12-3 or TRBV12-4 to TRBJ1-4; D might be TRBD1 (5 bases). Deletions cut 7 bases from V and 4 bases from J, with 7 bases between. The CDR3 consists of 12 residues. DNA of the CDR3: TGTGCCAGCACTGGACATAATGAAAAACTGTTTTTT. Protein sequence: CASTGHNEKLFF.

This clonotype occurred a few times. The gene calls are TRBV20-1 and TRBJ2-3; D gene ambiguous. Germline V gives CDR1 DFQATT, CDR2 SNEGSKA (reference sequence). The CDR3 runs 13 residues. Trimming stripped 3 bases from V and 4 bases from J, with 11 bases between. The CDR3: CSASLPGADTQYF. The CDR3, as DNA: TGCAGTGCTAGCCTGCCTGGGGCAGATACGCAGTATTTT.

The V call is TRBV7-3, the J call TRBJ2-3; no clear D. The length of the CDR3 is 12 residues. Trimming cost V 4 bases and J 8 bases, with 10 bases left between them. Germline CDR1 SGHTA, CDR2 FQGTGA. The CDR3 nucleotides read TGTGCCAGCAGCTCCAGATCGGGTACGCAGTATTTT. Encoded protein: CASSSRSGTQYF.

There are a few counts of this clonotype. The gene calls are TRBV24-1 and TRBJ2-3; 7 bases map to TRBD2. The V and J ends lost 6 bases and 1 base, in that order; junction bases with no gene match: 3. The germline CDR1 and CDR2 sequences are KGHDR and SFDVKD. The CDR3 spans 14 residues. The CDR3 DNA reads as TGTGCCACCAGTCGGGGGGATGGCACAGATACGCAGTATTTT. Its translation: CATSRGDGTDTQYF.

This clonotype came up a few times. This chain uses TRBV6-1 with TRBJ2-3; 9 bases match TRBD2. V dropped 7 bases and J dropped 3; count of bases not matched to a gene: 8. The CDR3 consists of 15 residues. In germline, CDR1 is MNHNS, CDR2 SASEGT. The CDR3 sequence is CASTTLAGWTDTQYF. As DNA, the CDR3 is TGTGCCAGCACTACGCTAGCGGGATGGACAGATACGCAGTATTTT.

This clonotype was detected only a few times. An end of the junction differs from the germline gene, which may be a read error. This chain connects TRBV6-6 to TRBJ2-1; D is undetermined. Germline V gene lookup returns CDR1 MNHNY and CDR2 SVGAGI (reference sequence). CDR3 length equals 14 residues. CDR3 in amino acids: CASSYFDNPNEQFF. CDR3 coding DNA: TGTGCCAGCAGTTACTTCGACAACCCCAATGAACAGTTCTTC.